This entry is about one T cell receptor (beta chain). The target of this receptor is not known. The sample holds no much larger clone one base away, and base qualities are not on file. The source of the sample is a study of CD8+ T cells in alopecia areata (dated by TCRdb to 2017 to 2018). Context from the whole study: The treated patients took part in an open-label pilot trial in which moderate-to-severe alopecia areata was treated with oral tofacitinib at 5 to 10 mg twice daily. Patients received tofacitinib for 6 to 18 months and were then followed off drug for 6 months to check for delayed response and recurrence. The SALT score, which quantifies the percentage of affected scalp surface area, was used to measure disease severity in treated patients. In both human patients and the C3H/HeJ mouse model, the study applied high-throughput TCRbeta sequencing to look at T cell clonal expansion in alopecia areata. On the human side, TCRbeta sequencing was run on scalp tissue and on sorted CD4+ and CD8+ peripheral blood T cells from healthy controls and from alopecia areata patients with either patchy or totalis/universalis disease. Biopsies were taken from tofacitinib-treated patients at baseline and again at 4 and 24 weeks into treatment, and several of those patients also had a later scalp biopsy. Clonality in the scalp was compared among normal scalp (n=4), patchy alopecia areata scalp (n=8), and alopecia totalis/universalis scalp (n=8). The RNA source kit depended on sample type: the PAXgene miRNA kit for fixed scalp, the miRNeasy kit for PBMCs, and the RNeasy kit for mouse skin. immunoSEQ multiplex PCR using 35 Vbeta forward primers and 13 Jbeta reverse primers was used to amplify TCRbeta CDR3 regions. What the work shows at the level of the full study, not this receptor alone: Unlike mouse skin, where gammadelta T cells dominate, normal human skin contains resident alphabeta T cells that get sequenced too, which complicates analysis of the scalp TCR repertoire. Compared with normal scalp, lesional scalp, particularly in alopecia totalis/universalis, had higher clonality and more expanded CD8+ clones, which suggests antigenic drive. Shared TCR sequences between patients were less evident than in mice, which may be partly attributable to HLA diversity in the patient population. The treated cohort was small, with a single nonresponder, so links between baseline CD8+ expansion and response need larger studies. During tofacitinib treatment, many expanded lesional clones stuck around in both scalp and blood, and this persistence may partly explain why relapse happens after treatment is stopped. Tofacitinib significantly decreased scalp clonality and the number of expanded CD8+ clones among the top 100 scalp clones.

This sample's time point label indicates: about 25 weeks on oral tofacitinib. Read against the paper, the sample's treatment or condition label means: oral pan-JAK inhibitor, 5-10 mg twice daily. Lesional scalp punch biopsies and peripheral blood were obtained from alopecia areata patients. PBMCs were separated by density centrifugation and stained for CD3, CD4 and CD8, after which CD4+ and CD8+ T cells were sorted on a FACSAria. Libraries were built with the immunoSEQ multiplex PCR assay. For TCR sequencing, RNA was extracted from every sample and reverse transcribed into cDNA to serve as template. First-strand cDNA was synthesized with SuperScript III using a 2:1 mix of oligo-dT and random hexamers. A synthetic immune receptor repertoire was used to gauge amplification bias, and whatever bias remained was removed computationally. Concerning the study's data processing: Raw reads were preprocessed to remove errors, and CDR3 was defined by IMGT conventions from the conserved cysteine to phenylalanine. Clonality was computed by normalizing Shannon entropy by log2 of the number of productive unique TCRs and subtracting the result from 1. CD4 or CD8 identity of scalp clones was inferred by cross-referencing scalp TCRbeta sequences with sorted blood CD4 and CD8 repertoires. This immuneACCESS table, as held by TCRdb, lists in-frame sequences with V and J called but not all clones. Of the missing ones, under half trace to an unresolved V gene in checked studies; the others have no known cause. The DNA gave D and trimming, while V, J and clone size come from that table. The sample records 150,000 to 200,000 clones, about 60% of which are singletons. The leading ten clones occupy 14% of the sample.

For CDR1 and CDR2, the germline V gene (reference sequence) lists LNHDA and SQIVND. V sheds 7 bases and J sheds 2 bases, leaving 14 bases between their ends. The CDR3, from cysteine to phenylalanine, totals 14 residues. The retained sequence is limited to the CDR3, 42 bases, with the frame set at the first base. The specimen was CD4+ T cells sorted from blood, collected at week 24, from a patient treated with tofacitinib. This TCR was recovered from a human donor with alopecia areata. Recombination joined TRBV19 with TRBJ1-2; a tentative D match to TRBD1 spans 6 bases. Here is the DNA: TGTGCCAGTACCCCCGGACAGTCAAACTATGGCTACACCTTC. This gives the protein CASTPGQSNYGYTF.